What follows describes a single T cell receptor beta chain. The draw of peripheral blood yielded approximately 10 milliliters from each donor. These data are taken from a study of blood T cells in healthy people across ages. The use of a sample-barcoded 5' primer and a J-beta primer mix characterized a second PCR of 7 to 11 cycles. No fewer than 2.5 million CDR3-containing paired-end reads came from each sample. TCRdb reprocessed the 5' RACE reads via MiXCR and lists one record per CDR3 protein. Of 1.5 million to 2 million distinct CDR3 sequences listed, around 35% were seen once; the top ten hold about 11%. Trimming cost V 7 bases and J 0 bases, with 16 bases left between them. The CDR3 spans 15 residues. Germline values: CDR1 MNHEY, CDR2 SVGAGI.

The chain couples TRBV6-5 to TRBJ2-7, with D possibly TRBD2 on 6 matching bases. What was sequenced was blood. The receptor comes from a woman under 40 in good health. The CDR3 loop reads CASTSGRRGSYEQYF. DNA of the CDR3: TGTGCCAGCACCTCCGGAAGGCGGGGCTCCTACGAGCAGTACTTC.